This is a list of T cell receptor beta chains from one sample in a study of blood T cell repertoires in COVID-19. The assay was immunoSEQ multiplex PCR, and TCRdb's table has in-frame clones only and misses some. The sample yields 190,000 or so clones, approximately 88% seen once. The sample taken for sequencing was PBMCs or T cells enriched from blood (not recorded which). The receptor set was obtained from a man aged 18 to 30 with acute COVID-19. The CDR3 runs from the conserved cysteine through the conserved F or W. Each record gives: D gene, V gene, clone size, J gene, CDR3 protein, CDR3 DNA. A D gene is named only where the DNA matches it firmly. Size is omitted from some rows. Given values are once, few, many or a class for expanded clones.

D: TRBD2
V: TRBV28
size: .
J: TRBJ2-3
CDR3: CASSLQLAGAPQYF
DNA: TGTGCCAGCAGTTTACAACTAGCGGGAGCCCCGCAGTATTTT

D: .
V: TRBV28
size: .
J: TRBJ1-2
CDR3: CASSPLRRENTF
DNA: TGTGCCAGCAGTCCCCTCCGCAGGGAAAACACCTTC

D: TRBD2
V: TRBV11-2
size: once
J: TRBJ2-5
CDR3: CASSLASGRGETQYF
DNA: TGTGCCAGCAGCTTAGCTAGCGGGAGAGGGGAGACCCAGTACTTC

D: .
V: TRBV10-3
size: .
J: TRBJ2-6
CDR3: CAISDQQGVPGANVLTF
DNA: TGTGCCATCAGTGACCAACAGGGAGTCCCTGGGGCCAACGTCCTGACTTTC

D: .
V: TRBV5-4
size: .
J: TRBJ1-1
CDR3: CASRPGALGSSEAFF
DNA: TGTGCCAGCAGGCCAGGGGCCTTGGGGTCCTCTGAAGCTTTCTTT

D: TRBD2
V: TRBV3-1/TRBV3-2
size: .
J: TRBJ2-1
CDR3: CASSQEVERDDPYNEQFF
DNA: TGTGCCAGCAGCCAAGAGGTTGAGCGGGACGACCCGTACAATGAGCAGTTCTTC

D: TRBD1
V: TRBV6-5
size: .
J: TRBJ2-7
CDR3: CASSTGGTYEQYF
DNA: TGTGCCAGCAGTACAGGGGGTACCTACGAGCAGTACTTC

D: .
V: TRBV27
size: .
J: TRBJ1-1
CDR3: CASTLQMNTEAFF
DNA: TGTGCCAGCACCCTACAGATGAACACTGAAGCTTTCTTT

D: .
V: TRBV13
size: .
J: TRBJ2-1
CDR3: CASRQWLDEQFF
DNA: TGTGCCAGCAGGCAATGGCTAGATGAGCAGTTCTTC

D: .
V: TRBV12-3/TRBV12-4
size: .
J: TRBJ1-2
CDR3: CASSLALNGYTF
DNA: TGTGCCAGCAGTTTAGCGCTAAATGGCTACACCTTC

D: TRBD1
V: TRBV5-4
size: .
J: TRBJ2-7
CDR3: CASSHRTGGFYEQYF
DNA: TGTGCCAGCAGCCATAGGACAGGGGGCTTCTACGAGCAGTACTTC

D: .
V: TRBV19
size: .
J: TRBJ2-3
CDR3: CASSELGGGLTDTQYF
DNA: TGTGCCAGTAGCGAACTAGGTGGCGGCCTCACAGATACGCAGTATTTT

D: .
V: TRBV10-3
size: .
J: TRBJ1-2
CDR3: CAISEPPLRGYTF
DNA: TGTGCCATCAGTGAGCCCCCCTTGAGGGGCTACACCTTC

D: .
V: TRBV19
size: .
J: TRBJ1-1
CDR3: CASSMVGSMNTEAFF
DNA: TGTGCCAGTAGTATGGTGGGGAGTATGAACACTGAAGCTTTCTTT

D: TRBD2
V: TRBV4-1
size: .
J: TRBJ2-5
CDR3: CASSQEWGGSRETQYF
DNA: TGCGCCAGCAGCCAAGAATGGGGGGGTTCGCGAGAGACCCAGTACTTC

D: .
V: TRBV28
size: .
J: TRBJ1-2
CDR3: CASSLSRGYHGYTF
DNA: TGTGCCAGCAGTTTAAGCCGGGGGTATCATGGCTACACCTTC

D: .
V: TRBV9
size: .
J: TRBJ1-1
CDR3: CASSVEAGMDTEAFF
DNA: TGTGCCAGCAGCGTAGAGGCAGGGATGGACACTGAAGCTTTCTTT

D: .
V: TRBV3-1/TRBV3-2
size: .
J: TRBJ1-5
CDR3: CASSQALNSQPQHF
DNA: TGTGCCAGCAGCCAAGCCCTAAATTCTCAGCCCCAGCATTTT

D: TRBD1
V: TRBV23-1
size: .
J: TRBJ2-6
CDR3: CASSPALATGDFFSGANVLTF
DNA: TGCGCCAGCAGTCCAGCCCTCGCGACAGGGGATTTTTTCTCTGGGGCCAACGTCCTGACTTTC

D: TRBD1
V: TRBV6-5
size: .
J: TRBJ1-1
CDR3: CASRPTGDGVTEAFF
DNA: TGTGCCAGCAGACCGACAGGGGATGGGGTCACTGAAGCTTTCTTT

D: .
V: TRBV7-3
size: once
J: TRBJ2-3
CDR3: CASSLTGSPDTQYF
DNA: TGTGCCAGCAGCTTAACAGGGAGCCCAGATACGCAGTATTTT

D: .
V: TRBV7-8
size: few
J: TRBJ2-3
CDR3: CASSLNGGGPGTDTQYF
DNA: TGTGCCAGCAGCTTAAACGGTGGAGGGCCAGGCACAGATACGCAGTATTTT

D: TRBD2
V: TRBV25-1
size: .
J: TRBJ2-1
CDR3: CASSNSGTDNEQFF
DNA: TGTGCCAGCAGCAATAGCGGGACGGACAATGAGCAGTTCTTC

D: TRBD2
V: TRBV7-2
size: .
J: TRBJ2-7
CDR3: CASSLTAGGTHEQYF
DNA: TGTGCCAGCAGCTTAACGGCGGGAGGGACCCACGAGCAGTACTTC

D: TRBD2
V: TRBV6-5
size: .
J: TRBJ2-1
CDR3: CASSYSGLAGVNEQFF
DNA: TGTGCCAGCAGTTACTCGGGACTAGCGGGAGTCAATGAGCAGTTCTTC

D: TRBD1
V: TRBV19
size: .
J: TRBJ1-4
CDR3: CASSQGAFNEKLFF
DNA: TGTGCCAGTAGCCAGGGGGCCTTTAATGAAAAACTGTTTTTT

D: .
V: TRBV5-1
size: .
J: TRBJ1-1
CDR3: CASSSSQSSGAFF
DNA: TGCGCCAGCAGCTCCTCTCAGTCTTCTGGAGCTTTCTTT

D: TRBD1
V: TRBV5-4
size: once
J: TRBJ1-5
CDR3: CASSLQGDNQPQHF
DNA: TGTGCCAGCAGCTTACAGGGGGACAATCAGCCCCAGCATTTT